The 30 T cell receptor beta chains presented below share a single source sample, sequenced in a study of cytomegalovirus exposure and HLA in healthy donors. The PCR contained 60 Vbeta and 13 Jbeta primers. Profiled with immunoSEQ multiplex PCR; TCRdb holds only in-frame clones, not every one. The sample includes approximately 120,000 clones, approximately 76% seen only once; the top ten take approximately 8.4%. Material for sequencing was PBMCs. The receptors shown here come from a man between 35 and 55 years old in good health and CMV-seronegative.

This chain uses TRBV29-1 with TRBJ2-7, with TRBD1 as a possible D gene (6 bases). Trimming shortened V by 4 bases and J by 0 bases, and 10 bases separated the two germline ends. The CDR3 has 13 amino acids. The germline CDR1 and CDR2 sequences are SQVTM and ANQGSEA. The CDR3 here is CSVAGTSSYEQYF. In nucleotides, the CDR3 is TGCAGCGTTGCTGGGACAAGCTCCTACGAGCAGTACTTC.

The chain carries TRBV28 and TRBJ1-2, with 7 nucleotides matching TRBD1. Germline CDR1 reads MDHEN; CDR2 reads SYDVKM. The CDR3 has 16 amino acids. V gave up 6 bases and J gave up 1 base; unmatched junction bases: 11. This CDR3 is CASSTRQGWNNYGYTF. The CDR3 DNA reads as TGTGCCAGCAGCACTAGACAGGGCTGGAATAACTATGGCTACACCTTC.

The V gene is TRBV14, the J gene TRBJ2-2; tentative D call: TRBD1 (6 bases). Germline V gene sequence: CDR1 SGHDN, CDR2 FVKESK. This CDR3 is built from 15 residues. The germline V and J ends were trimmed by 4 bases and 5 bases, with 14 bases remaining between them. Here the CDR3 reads CASSLTTGWTGELFF. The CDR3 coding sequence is TGTGCCAGCAGCCTAACTACAGGGTGGACCGGGGAGCTGTTTTTT.

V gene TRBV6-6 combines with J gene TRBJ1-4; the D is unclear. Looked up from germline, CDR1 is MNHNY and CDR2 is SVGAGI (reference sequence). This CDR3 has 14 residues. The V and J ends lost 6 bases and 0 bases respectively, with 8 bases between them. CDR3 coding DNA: TGTGCCAGCAGGAGACTTACAACTAATGAAAAACTGTTTTTT. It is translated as CASRRLTTNEKLFF.

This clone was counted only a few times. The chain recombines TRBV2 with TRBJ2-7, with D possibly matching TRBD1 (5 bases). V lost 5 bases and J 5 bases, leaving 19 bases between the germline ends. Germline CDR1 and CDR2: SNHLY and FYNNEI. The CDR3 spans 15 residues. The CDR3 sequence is CASSLGHPQGHEQYF. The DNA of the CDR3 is TGTGCCAGCAGTTTAGGACATCCTCAAGGCCACGAGCAGTACTTC.

CDR3 region: CASSLRQGRGTGELFF. CDR3 bases: TGCGCCAGCAGCCTACGACAGGGCCGGGGCACCGGGGAGCTGTTTTTT. The chain is built from TRBV5-1 and TRBJ2-2, with 7 bases lining up with TRBD1. Germline V gene data show CDR1 as SGHRS and CDR2 as YFSETQ. Germline trimming cut 4 bases from V and 4 bases from J; bases unmatched to any gene: 10. The CDR3 sequence is 16 residues long. Drawing the rest from reference TRBV5-1 and TRBJ2-2, the complete variable domain is KAGVTQTPRYLIKTRGQQVTLSCSPISGHRSVSWYQQTPGQGLQFLFEYFSETQRNKGNFPGRFSGRQFSNSRSEMNVSTLELGDSALYLCASSLRQGRGTGELFFGEGSRLTVL.

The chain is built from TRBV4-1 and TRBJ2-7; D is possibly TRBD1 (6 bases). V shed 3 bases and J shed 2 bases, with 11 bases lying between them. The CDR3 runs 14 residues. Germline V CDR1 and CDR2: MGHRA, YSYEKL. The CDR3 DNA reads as TGCGCCAGCAGCCAGGGGGCCGGGACCTACGAGCAGTACTTC. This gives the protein CASSQGAGTYEQYF.

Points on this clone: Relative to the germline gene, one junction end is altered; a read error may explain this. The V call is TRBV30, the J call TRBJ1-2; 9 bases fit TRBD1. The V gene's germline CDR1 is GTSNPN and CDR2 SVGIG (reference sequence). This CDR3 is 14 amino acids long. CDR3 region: CAWSVQGANYGYPF. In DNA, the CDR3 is TGTGCCTGGAGTGTACAGGGGGCTAACTATGGCTACCCCTTC.

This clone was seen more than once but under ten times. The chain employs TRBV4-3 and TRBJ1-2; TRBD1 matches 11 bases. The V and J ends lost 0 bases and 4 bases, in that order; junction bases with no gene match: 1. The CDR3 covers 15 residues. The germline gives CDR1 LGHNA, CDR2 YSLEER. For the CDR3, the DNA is TGCGCCAGCAGCCAAGAGGGGACAGGGGGCTATGGCTACACCTTC. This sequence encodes CASSQEGTGGYGYTF.

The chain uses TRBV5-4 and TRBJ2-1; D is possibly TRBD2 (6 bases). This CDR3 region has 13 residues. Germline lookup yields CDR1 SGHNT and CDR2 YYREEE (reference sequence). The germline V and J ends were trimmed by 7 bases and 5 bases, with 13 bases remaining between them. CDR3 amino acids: CASGRDLDNEQFF. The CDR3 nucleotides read TGTGCCAGCGGCCGGGACTTAGACAATGAGCAGTTCTTC.

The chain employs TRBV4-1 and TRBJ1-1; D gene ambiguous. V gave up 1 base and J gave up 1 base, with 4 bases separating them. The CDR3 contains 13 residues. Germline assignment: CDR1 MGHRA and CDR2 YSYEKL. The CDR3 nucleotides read TGCGCCAGCAGCCAAGCGGGGAACACTGAAGCTTTCTTT. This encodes CASSQAGNTEAFF.

CDR3 in amino acids: CAIRQGNQPQHF. Here the CDR3 DNA reads TGTGCCATCAGACAGGGGAATCAGCCCCAGCATTTT. The V call is TRBV10-3, the J call TRBJ1-5; 7 bases map to TRBD1. Trimming removed 6 bases from V and 4 bases from J; junction bases left unmatched: 0. Germline V gives CDR1 ENHRY, CDR2 SYGVKD. There are 12 residues in the CDR3.

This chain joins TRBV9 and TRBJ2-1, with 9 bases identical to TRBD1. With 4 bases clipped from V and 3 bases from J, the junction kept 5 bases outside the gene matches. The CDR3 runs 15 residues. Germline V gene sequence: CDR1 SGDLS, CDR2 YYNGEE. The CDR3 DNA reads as TGTGCCAGCAGCACCCGACAGGGGGGCTACAATGAGCAGTTCTTC. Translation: CASSTRQGGYNEQFF.

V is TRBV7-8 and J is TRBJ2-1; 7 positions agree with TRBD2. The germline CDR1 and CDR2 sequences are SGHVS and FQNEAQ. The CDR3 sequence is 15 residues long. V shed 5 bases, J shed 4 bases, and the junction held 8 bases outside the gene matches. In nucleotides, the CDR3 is TGTGCCAGCAGCCCCGCTAGCGGTGGGTACAATGAGCAGTTCTTC. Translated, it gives CASSPASGGYNEQFF. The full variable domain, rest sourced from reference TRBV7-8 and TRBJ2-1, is GAGVSQSPRYKVAKRGQDVALRCDPISGHVSLFWYQQALGQGPEFLTYFQNEAQLDKSGLPSDRFFAERPEGSVSTLKIQRTQQEDSAVYLCASSPASGGYNEQFFGPGTRLTVL.

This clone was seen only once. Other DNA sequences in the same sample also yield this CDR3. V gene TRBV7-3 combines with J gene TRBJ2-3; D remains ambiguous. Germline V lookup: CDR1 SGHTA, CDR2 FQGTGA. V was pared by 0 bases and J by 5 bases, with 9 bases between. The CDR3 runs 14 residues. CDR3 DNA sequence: TGTGCCAGCAGCTTAACTGGCCCTGGAGATACGCAGTATTTT. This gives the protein CASSLTGPGDTQYF.

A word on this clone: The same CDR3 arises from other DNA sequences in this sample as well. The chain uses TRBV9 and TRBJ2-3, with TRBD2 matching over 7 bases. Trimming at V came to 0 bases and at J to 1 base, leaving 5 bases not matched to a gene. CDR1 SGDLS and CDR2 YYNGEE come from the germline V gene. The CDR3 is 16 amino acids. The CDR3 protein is CASSVGGGGGTDTQYF. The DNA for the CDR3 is TGTGCCAGCAGCGTAGGCGGCGGGGGAGGCACAGATACGCAGTATTTT.

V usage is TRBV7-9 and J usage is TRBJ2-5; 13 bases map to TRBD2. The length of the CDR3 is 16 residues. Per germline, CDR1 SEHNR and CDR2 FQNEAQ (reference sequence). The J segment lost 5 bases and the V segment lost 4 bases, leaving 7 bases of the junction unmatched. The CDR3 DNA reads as TGTGCCAGCAGCTCCGGACTAGCGGGGGCCGGCGAGACCCAGTACTTC. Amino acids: CASSSGLAGAGETQYF. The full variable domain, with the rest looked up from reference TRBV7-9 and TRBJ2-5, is DTGVSQNPRHKITKRGQNVTFRCDPISEHNRLYWYRQTLGQGPEFLTYFQNEAQLEKSRLLSDRFSAERPKGSFSTLEIQRTEQGDSAMYLCASSSGLAGAGETQYFGPGTRLLVL.

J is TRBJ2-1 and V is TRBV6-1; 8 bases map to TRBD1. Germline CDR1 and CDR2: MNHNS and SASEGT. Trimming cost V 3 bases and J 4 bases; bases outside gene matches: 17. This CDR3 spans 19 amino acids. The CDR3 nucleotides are TGTGCCAGCAGTGAGGGGGGACAGGCGTGGCGTGGAGTTTACAATGAGCAGTTCTTC. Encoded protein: CASSEGGQAWRGVYNEQFF.

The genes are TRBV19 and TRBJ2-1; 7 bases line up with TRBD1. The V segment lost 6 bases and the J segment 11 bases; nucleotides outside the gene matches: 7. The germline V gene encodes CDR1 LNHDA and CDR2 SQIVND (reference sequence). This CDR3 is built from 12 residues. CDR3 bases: TGTGCCAGTAGGAATCCGGGACAGCAGCAGTTCTTC. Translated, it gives CASRNPGQQQFF.

CDR3 protein: CASSLYRTDFYGYTF. In nucleotides, the CDR3 is TGTGCCAGCAGTCTCTACAGGACGGATTTCTATGGCTACACCTTC. The chain couples TRBV27 to TRBJ1-2; a possible D gene is TRBD1 (5 bases). The CDR3 contains 15 residues. CDR1 is MNHEY, CDR2 SMNVEV, per germline (reference sequence). Trimming pared 5 bases from V and 4 bases from J, leaving 17 bases between.

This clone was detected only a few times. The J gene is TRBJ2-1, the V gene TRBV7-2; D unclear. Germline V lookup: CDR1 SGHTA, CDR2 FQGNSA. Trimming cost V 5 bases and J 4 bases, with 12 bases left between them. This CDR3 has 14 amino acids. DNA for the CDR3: TGTGCCAGCAGCACCGACTCGCGATACAATGAGCAGTTCTTC. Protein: CASSTDSRYNEQFF.

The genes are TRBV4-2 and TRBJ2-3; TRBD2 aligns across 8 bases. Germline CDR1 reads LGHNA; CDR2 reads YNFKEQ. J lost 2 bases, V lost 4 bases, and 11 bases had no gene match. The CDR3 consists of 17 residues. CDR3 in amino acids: CASSPRGAGGITDTQYF. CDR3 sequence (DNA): TGTGCCAGCAGCCCACGGGGCGCGGGGGGAATCACAGATACGCAGTATTTT.

The CDR3 bases are TGTGCCAGCAGCTTAGGCCGGGACACACTTGGGTATGGCTACACCTTC. Encoded protein: CASSLGRDTLGYGYTF. The rearrangement joins TRBV7-9 to TRBJ1-2; tentative D call: TRBD1 (6 bases). The CDR3 contains 16 residues. Germline V gene data show CDR1 as SEHNR and CDR2 as FQNEAQ (reference sequence). Trimming shortened V by 1 base and J by 5 bases, and 17 bases separated the two germline ends.

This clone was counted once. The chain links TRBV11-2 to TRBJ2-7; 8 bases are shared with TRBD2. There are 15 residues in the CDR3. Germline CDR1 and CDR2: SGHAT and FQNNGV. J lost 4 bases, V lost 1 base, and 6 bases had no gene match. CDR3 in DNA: TGTGCCAGCAGCTTAGTTGGCGGGGGGTCGTACGAGCAGTACTTC. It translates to CASSLVGGGSYEQYF.

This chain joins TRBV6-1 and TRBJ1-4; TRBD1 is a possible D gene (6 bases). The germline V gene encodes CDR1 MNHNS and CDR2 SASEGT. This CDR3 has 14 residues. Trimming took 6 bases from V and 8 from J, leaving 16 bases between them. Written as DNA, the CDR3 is TGTGCCAGCAGCGAACAGGGCCGAGTCGAAAAACTGTTTTTT. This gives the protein CASSEQGRVEKLFF.

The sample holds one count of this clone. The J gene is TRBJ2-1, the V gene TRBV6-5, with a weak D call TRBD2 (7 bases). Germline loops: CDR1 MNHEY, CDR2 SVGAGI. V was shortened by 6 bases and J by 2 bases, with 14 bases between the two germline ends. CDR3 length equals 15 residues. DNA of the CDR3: TGTGCCAGCAGCCTAAGGGGGGGTGCCTACAATGAGCAGTTCTTC. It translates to CASSLRGGAYNEQFF.

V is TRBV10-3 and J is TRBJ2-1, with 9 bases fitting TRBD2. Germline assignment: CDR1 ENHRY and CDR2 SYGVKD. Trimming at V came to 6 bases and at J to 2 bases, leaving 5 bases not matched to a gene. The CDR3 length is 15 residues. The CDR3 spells CAISSSGETYNEQFF. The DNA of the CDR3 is TGTGCCATCAGCTCTAGCGGGGAAACCTACAATGAGCAGTTCTTC.

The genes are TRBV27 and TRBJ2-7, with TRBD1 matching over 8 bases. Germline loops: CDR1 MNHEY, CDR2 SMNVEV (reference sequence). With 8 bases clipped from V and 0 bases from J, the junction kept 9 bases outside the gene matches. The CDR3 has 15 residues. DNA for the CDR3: TGTGCCAGCCAAAAACAGGGGGTTATCTCCTACGAGCAGTACTTC. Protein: CASQKQGVISYEQYF.

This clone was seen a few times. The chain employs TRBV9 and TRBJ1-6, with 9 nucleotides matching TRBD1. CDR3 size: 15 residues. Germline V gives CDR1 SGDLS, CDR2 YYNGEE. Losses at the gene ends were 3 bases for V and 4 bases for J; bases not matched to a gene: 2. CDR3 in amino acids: CASSGQGVYNSPLHF. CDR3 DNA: TGTGCCAGCAGCGGACAGGGGGTATATAATTCACCCCTCCACTTT.

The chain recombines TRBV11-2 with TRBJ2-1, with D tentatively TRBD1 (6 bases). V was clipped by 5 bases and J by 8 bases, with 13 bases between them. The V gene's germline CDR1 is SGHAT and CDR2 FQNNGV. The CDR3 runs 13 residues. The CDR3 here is CASSPTGAYEQFF. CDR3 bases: TGTGCCAGCAGCCCGACAGGTGCCTATGAGCAGTTCTTC.